These 2 T cell receptor beta chains were all obtained from the same sample, sequenced in a study of vaccination and CD4 T cells after COVID-19. Treatment indicated: approximately nine-day PBMC culture with coronavirus spike peptide pools or control peptides (ViraFEST assay). The antigens for these receptors are not known. An Oncomine TCR Beta short-read assay was used to sequence the DNA from cultured CD4+ T cells. TCRdb re-called the PCR reads through MiXCR, storing one row per CDR3 protein. The sample consists of approximately 9,500 distinct CDR3 sequences, about 26% of them appearing once. Sequenced here: CD4+ T cells from blood, cultured in vitro, sampled after SARS-CoV-2 vaccination. These receptors came from a human donor who had recovered from COVID-19.

The chain carries TRBV5-1 and TRBJ1-1, with D perhaps matching TRBD1 (6 bases). CDR1 is SGHRS, CDR2 YFSETQ, per germline. CDR3 length equals 12 residues. The V and J ends lost 1 base and 8 bases respectively, with 9 bases between them. The CDR3: CASSLSQGEAFF. The CDR3 coding sequence is TGCGCCAGCAGCTTGTCCCAGGGGGAAGCTTTCTTT. Variable domain in full (rest from reference TRBV5-1 and TRBJ1-1): KAGVTQTPRYLIKTRGQQVTLSCSPISGHRSVSWYQQTPGQGLQFLFEYFSETQRNKGNFPGRFSGRQFSNSRSEMNVSTLELGDSALYLCASSLSQGEAFFGQGTRLTVV.

This clonotype was seen more than once but under ten times. The genes are TRBV20-1 and TRBJ2-3, with D perhaps TRBD1 or TRBD2 (5 bases each). Germline-derived CDR1 and CDR2 are DFQATT and SNEGSKA (reference sequence). There are 21 residues in the CDR3. The V end was cut by 5 bases, the J end by 0 bases, with 33 bases between. Written as DNA, the CDR3 is TGCAGTGCTGCCCGGGACCATGTTTCAGGCGGGTCGGGGCTTAGCACAGATACGCAGTATTTT. Amino acid sequence: CSAARDHVSGGSGLSTDTQYF.